This paragraph covers one TCR beta chain sequence. Trimming at V came to 5 bases and at J to 6 bases, leaving 13 bases not matched to a gene. The CDR3 loop spans 16 amino acids. The germline gives CDR1 SQVTM, CDR2 ANQGSEA. MiXCR, applied by TCRdb to the 5' RACE reads, yields one record per CDR3 protein. This sample yields under 250,000 distinct CDR3 sequences, of which 30% to 40% are seen a single time; approximately 4% belongs to the top ten. The data originate from a study of CD8 T cells in ankylosing spondylitis. The TCR comes from a male donor with ankylosing spondylitis or in good health (not recorded which). The sequencing input was blood, either unsorted or a sorted T cell fraction (not recorded which). The chain combines TRBV29-1 with TRBJ2-2, with 9 nucleotides matching TRBD1. As DNA, the CDR3 is TGCAGCGTTCAAAAAGCCGGGACAGGGATTCCCGGGGAGCTGTTTTTT. Translating it yields CSVQKAGTGIPGELFF.